These 3 T cell receptor beta chains were sequenced from one sample in a study of beta chain features in type 1 diabetes. Points from the study as a whole: Shorter TCRB CDR3s, moderately but significantly so, were found in Type 1 diabetes patients in all four CD4+ subsets.

Isolated RNA was reverse transcribed in full, so expressed TCRB transcripts were sequenced. The data were produced by immunoSEQ multiplex PCR, yet TCRdb's version contains in-frame clones alone and is incomplete. Here the sample spans roughly 350,000 clones, over 8.5% being singletons. Antigens for these TCRs are unknown. The sequenced sample consisted of central memory CD4+ T cells from blood. Source of these receptors: a man aged 30 to 45 with type 1 diabetes.

This clone turned up a few times. The rearrangement uses TRBV18 and TRBJ2-5, with 7 nucleotides matching TRBD1. The germline V gene encodes CDR1 KGHSH and CDR2 LQKENI. V lost 4 bases to trimming and J lost 1 base; unmatched junction nucleotides: 12. This CDR3 comprises 17 residues. CDR3 loop: CASSLSPGQNFQETQYF. In DNA form, the CDR3 reads TGTGCCAGCTCACTGTCTCCGGGACAGAACTTCCAAGAGACCCAGTACTTC.

Notes on this clone: At the DNA level, this CDR3 is encoded by other sequences in the same sample as well. The rearrangement joins TRBV9 to TRBJ2-1; 11 positions match TRBD1. With V trimmed by 3 bases and J by 4 bases, 6 bases remained unmatched. This CDR3 contains 16 residues. The germline V gene has CDR1 SGDLS and CDR2 YYNGEE. CDR3 residues: CASSGRGQGAYNEQFF. CDR3 coding DNA: TGTGCCAGCAGCGGGCGCGGACAGGGGGCTTACAATGAGCAGTTCTTC.

In this sample, this clone turned up a few times. J is TRBJ1-4 and V is TRBV18, with 12 bases aligning to TRBD1. V shed 3 bases, J shed 8 bases, and the junction held 7 bases outside the gene matches. CDR1 is KGHSH and CDR2 is LQKENI in the germline V gene. The CDR3 covers 16 residues. In nucleotides, the CDR3 is TGTGCCAGCTCACCGGGACAGGGGGCGAAGGAGGAAAAACTGTTTTTT. Translation: CASSPGQGAKEEKLFF.